This T cell receptor (beta chain) was obtained from a study of T cell changes during pregnancy in multiple sclerosis. The assay was immunoSEQ multiplex PCR, and TCRdb's table has in-frame clones only and misses some. In the table there are 100,000 or so clones, roughly 90% of which are singletons. The CDR3 sequence is 13 residues long. V was cut by 5 bases and J by 8 bases, with 15 bases left in between. Germline V gene lookup returns CDR1 MNHNY and CDR2 SVGAGI (reference sequence). The chain uses TRBV6-6 and TRBJ1-2, with unresolved D. The clonotype originates from a female donor with multiple sclerosis, enrolled in a pregnancy study. Material: peripheral blood, obtained after pregnancy. CDR3 amino acids: CASSGTQDYGYTF. The CDR3 nucleotides are TGTGCCAGCAGTGGAACTCAGGATTACGGCTACACCTTC.